The TCR beta chain described here comes from a study of OX40 agonist ivuxolimab in advanced cancers. The assay was immunoSEQ multiplex PCR, and TCRdb's table has in-frame clones only and misses some. This sample has around 31,000 clones, with roughly 90% found just once. This CDR3 contains 16 residues. V lost 4 bases to trimming and J lost 8 bases, with 24 bases between them. CDR1 and CDR2 (germline): SGHRS, YFSETQ. This chain connects TRBV5-1 to TRBJ1-1, with D unclear. This TCR was sampled from an adult with an advanced solid tumor such as melanoma, head and neck, liver or kidney cancer. This specimen was CD4+ or CD8+ T cells sorted from blood, taken in a trial of the OX40 agonist ivuxolimab. CDR3 residues: CASSLRESGGRREAFF. DNA for the CDR3: TGCGCCAGCAGCCTTCGAGAGTCTGGAGGGCGTCGAGAAGCTTTCTTT.